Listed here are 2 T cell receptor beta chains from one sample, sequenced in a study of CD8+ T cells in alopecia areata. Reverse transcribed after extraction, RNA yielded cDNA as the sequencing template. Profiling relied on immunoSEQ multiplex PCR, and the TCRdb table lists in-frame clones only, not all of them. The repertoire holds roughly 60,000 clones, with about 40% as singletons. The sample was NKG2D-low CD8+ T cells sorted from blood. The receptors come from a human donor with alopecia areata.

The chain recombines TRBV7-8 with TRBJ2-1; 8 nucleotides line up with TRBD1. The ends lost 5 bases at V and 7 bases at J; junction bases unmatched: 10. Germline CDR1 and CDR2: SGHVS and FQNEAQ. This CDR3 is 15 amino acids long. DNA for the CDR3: TGTGCCAGCAGCGAAGGGAGACAGGGGACGAATGAGCAGTTCTTC. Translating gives CASSEGRQGTNEQFF. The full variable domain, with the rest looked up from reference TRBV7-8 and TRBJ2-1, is GAGVSQSPRYKVAKRGQDVALRCDPISGHVSLFWYQQALGQGPEFLTYFQNEAQLDKSGLPSDRFFAERPEGSVSTLKIQRTQQEDSAVYLCASSEGRQGTNEQFFGPGTRLTVL.

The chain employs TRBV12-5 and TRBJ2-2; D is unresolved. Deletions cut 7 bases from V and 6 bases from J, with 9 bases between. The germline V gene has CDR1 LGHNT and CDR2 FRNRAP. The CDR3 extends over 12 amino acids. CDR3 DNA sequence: TGTGCTAGTGCGGTCTTCCCCGGGGAGCTGTTTTTT. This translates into CASAVFPGELFF. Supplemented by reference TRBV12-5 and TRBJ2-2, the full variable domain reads DARVTQTPRHKVTEMGQEVTMRCQPILGHNTVFWYRQTMMQGLELLAYFRNRAPLDDSGMPKDRFSAEMPDATLATLKIQPSEPRDSAVYFCASAVFPGELFFGEGSRLTVL.